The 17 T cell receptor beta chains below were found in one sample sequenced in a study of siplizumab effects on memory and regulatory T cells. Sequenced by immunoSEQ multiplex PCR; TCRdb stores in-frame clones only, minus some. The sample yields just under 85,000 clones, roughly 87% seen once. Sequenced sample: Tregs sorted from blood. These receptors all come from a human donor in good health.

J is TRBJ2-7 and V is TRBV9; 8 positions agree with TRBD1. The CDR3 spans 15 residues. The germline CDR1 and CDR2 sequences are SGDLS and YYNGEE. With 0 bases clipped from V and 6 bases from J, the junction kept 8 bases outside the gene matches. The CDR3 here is CASSVEAGGIGEQYF. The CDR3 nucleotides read TGTGCCAGCAGCGTAGAGGCAGGGGGCATAGGCGAGCAGTACTTC.

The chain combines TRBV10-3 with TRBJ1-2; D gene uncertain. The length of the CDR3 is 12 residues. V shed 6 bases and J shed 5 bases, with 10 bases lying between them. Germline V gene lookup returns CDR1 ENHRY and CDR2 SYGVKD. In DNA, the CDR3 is TGTGCCATCAGCAACGGGTTTTATGGCTACACCTTC. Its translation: CAISNGFYGYTF.

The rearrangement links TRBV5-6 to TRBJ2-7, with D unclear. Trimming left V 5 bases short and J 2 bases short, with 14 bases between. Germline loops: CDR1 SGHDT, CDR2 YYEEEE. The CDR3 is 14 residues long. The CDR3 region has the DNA TGTGCCAGCAGTCCCATGGGCGAACCCTACGAGCAGTACTTC. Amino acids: CASSPMGEPYEQYF.

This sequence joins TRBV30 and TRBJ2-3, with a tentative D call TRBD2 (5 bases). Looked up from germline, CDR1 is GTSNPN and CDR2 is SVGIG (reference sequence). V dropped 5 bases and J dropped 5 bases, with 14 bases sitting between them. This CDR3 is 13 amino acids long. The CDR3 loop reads CAWGLGGRDTQYF. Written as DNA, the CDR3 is TGTGCCTGGGGACTCGGAGGCCGAGATACGCAGTATTTT.

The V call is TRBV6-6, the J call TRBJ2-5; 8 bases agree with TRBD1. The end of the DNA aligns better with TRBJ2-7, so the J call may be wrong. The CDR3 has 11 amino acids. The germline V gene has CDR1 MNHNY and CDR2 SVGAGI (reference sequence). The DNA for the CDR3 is TGTGCCAGTCAGGGGGCCAACGAGCAGTACTTC. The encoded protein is CASQGANEQYF.

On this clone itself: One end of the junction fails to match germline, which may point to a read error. Written as DNA, the CDR3 is TGTGCCAGCAGTGAAATAGGCGCAGGGGGAGGGACCCGAGAGGCCCAGTACTTC. It yields the protein CASSEIGAGGGTREAQYF. This chain joins TRBV25-1 and TRBJ2-5, with D possibly being TRBD1 or TRBD2 (7 bases each). The CDR3 sequence is 18 residues long. Germline-derived CDR1 and CDR2 are MGHDK and SYGVNS.

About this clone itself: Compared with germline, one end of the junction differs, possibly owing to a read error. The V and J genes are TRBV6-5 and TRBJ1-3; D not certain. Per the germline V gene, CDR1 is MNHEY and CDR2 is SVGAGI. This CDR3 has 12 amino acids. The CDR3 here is CASGSSGSTIYF. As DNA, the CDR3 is TGTGCCAGCGGTAGCTCTGGAAGCACCATATATTTT.

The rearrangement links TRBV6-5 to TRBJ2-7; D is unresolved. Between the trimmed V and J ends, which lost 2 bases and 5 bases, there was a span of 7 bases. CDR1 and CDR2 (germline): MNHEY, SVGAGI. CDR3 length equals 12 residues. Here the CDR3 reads CASSYDRNEQYF. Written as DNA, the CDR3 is TGTGCCAGCAGTTACGATAGGAACGAGCAGTACTTC.

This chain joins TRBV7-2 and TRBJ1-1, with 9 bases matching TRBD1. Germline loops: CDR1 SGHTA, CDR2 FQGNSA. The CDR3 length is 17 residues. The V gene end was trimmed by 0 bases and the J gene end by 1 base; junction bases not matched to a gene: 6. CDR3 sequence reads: CASSLAKLGQGNTEAFF. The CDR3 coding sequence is TGTGCCAGCAGCTTAGCGAAGTTGGGACAGGGGAACACTGAAGCTTTCTTT.

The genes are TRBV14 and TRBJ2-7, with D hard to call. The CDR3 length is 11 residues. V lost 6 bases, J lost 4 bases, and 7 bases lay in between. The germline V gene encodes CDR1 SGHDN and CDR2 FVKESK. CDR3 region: CASSKMYEQYF. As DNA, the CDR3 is TGTGCCAGCAGTAAGATGTACGAGCAGTACTTC.

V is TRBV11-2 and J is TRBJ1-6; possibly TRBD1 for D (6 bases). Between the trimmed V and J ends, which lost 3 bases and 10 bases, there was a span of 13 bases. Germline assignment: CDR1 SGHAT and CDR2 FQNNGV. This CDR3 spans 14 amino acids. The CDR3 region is CASSLTGGGSPLHF. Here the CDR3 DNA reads TGTGCCAGCAGCTTGACCGGGGGGGGCTCACCCCTCCACTTT.

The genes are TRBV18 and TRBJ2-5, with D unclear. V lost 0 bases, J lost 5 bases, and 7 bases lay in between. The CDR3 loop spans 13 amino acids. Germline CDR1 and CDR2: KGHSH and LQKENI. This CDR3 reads CASSPPLGETQYF. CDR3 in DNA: TGTGCCAGCTCACCACCACTCGGGGAGACCCAGTACTTC.

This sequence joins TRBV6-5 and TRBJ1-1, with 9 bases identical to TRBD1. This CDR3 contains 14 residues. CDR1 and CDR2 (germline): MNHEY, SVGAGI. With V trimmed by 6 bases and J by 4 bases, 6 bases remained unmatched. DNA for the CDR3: TGTGCCAGCAGGGACAGGGGCCCTTTCACTGAAGCTTTCTTT. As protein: CASRDRGPFTEAFF.

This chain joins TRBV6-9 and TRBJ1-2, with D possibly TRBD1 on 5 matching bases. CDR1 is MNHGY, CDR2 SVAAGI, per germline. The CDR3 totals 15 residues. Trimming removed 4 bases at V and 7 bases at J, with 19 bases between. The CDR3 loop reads CASSFIIKQGVGYTF. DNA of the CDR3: TGTGCCAGCAGTTTTATTATCAAGCAGGGTGTTGGCTACACCTTC.

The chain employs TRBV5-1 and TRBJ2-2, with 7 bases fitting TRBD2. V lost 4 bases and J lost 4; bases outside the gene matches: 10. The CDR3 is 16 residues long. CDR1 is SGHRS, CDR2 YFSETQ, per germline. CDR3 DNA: TGCGCCAGCAGCCGTGGAGGACTAGTCGGCACCGGGGAGCTGTTTTTT. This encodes CASSRGGLVGTGELFF. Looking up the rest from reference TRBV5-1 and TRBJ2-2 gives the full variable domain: KAGVTQTPRYLIKTRGQQVTLSCSPISGHRSVSWYQQTPGQGLQFLFEYFSETQRNKGNFPGRFSGRQFSNSRSEMNVSTLELGDSALYLCASSRGGLVGTGELFFGEGSRLTVL.

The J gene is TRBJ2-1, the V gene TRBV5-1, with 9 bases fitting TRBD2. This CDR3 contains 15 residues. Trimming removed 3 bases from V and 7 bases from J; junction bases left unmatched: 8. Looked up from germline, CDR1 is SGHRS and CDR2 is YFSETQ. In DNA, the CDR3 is TGCGCCAGCAGCTATGGGAGCGGGGGGCTTAATGAGCAGTTCTTC. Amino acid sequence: CASSYGSGGLNEQFF.

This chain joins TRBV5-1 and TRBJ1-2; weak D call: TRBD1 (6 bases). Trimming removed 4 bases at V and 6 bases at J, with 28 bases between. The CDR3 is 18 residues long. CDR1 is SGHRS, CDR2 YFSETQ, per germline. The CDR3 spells CASSPTPLTGPIADGYTF. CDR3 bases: TGCGCCAGCAGCCCGACTCCACTAACAGGGCCAATAGCGGATGGCTACACCTTC. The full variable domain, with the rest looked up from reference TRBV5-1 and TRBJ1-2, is KAGVTQTPRYLIKTRGQQVTLSCSPISGHRSVSWYQQTPGQGLQFLFEYFSETQRNKGNFPGRFSGRQFSNSRSEMNVSTLELGDSALYLCASSPTPLTGPIADGYTFGSGTRLTVV.